This T cell receptor beta chain is drawn from a study of T cell responses to AZD1222 COVID-19 vaccine. Overall study results and limits: The reported proportion of spike-specific TCRs targeting unmutated variant regions was nearly half. In a largely white British group with more females than males, clonal diversity was possibly underestimated.

Measured with immunoSEQ multiplex PCR; TCRdb has only the in-frame clones, and not every one. The sample shows 130,000 to 150,000 clones, around 93% of them seen only once. CDR1 and CDR2 from the germline V gene are MNHEY and SVGAGI. The CDR3 contains 14 residues. Deletions cut 2 bases from V and 3 bases from J, with 11 bases between. For this clone: Its target is unknown.

The sequence came from an adult in good health. Material: peripheral blood, obtained on day 0 of AZD1222 vaccination. V gene TRBV6-5 combines with J gene TRBJ2-7; D might be TRBD1 (5 bases). This CDR3 reads CASSYTTGVYEQYF. CDR3 coding DNA: TGTGCCAGCAGTTACACCACAGGAGTCTACGAGCAGTACTTC.